The clone carrying this T cell receptor (beta chain) was seen just once. Per the germline V gene, CDR1 is MNHNS and CDR2 is SASEGT. The CDR3 contains 14 residues. V dropped 7 bases and J dropped 0 bases, with 12 bases sitting between them. This specimen belongs to a study of blood T cell repertoires in COVID-19. Study in general: Whether acute or convalescent, the COVID-19 samples came from the United States, Italy and Spain. PBMCs, B-cell-depleted T cells, or T cells provided the cDNA or gDNA that made up the material.

Source study methods: By means of reference gene primer amplification, nucleated cell counts were estimated. Sequencing was performed with immunoSEQ multiplex PCR; in TCRdb, only in-frame clones are kept and a portion is missing. The V and J calls and clone size are taken from that table; D and trimming were inferred from the DNA. The sample holds almost 55,000 clones, about 87% seen once. The specimen was peripheral blood. The genes are TRBV6-1 and TRBJ2-5; no clear D gene. This receptor was taken from a human donor in a cohort sampled during active COVID-19. In DNA form, the CDR3 reads TGTGCCAGCACGATGTCAGATTACCAAGAGACCCAGTACTTC. It codes for CASTMSDYQETQYF.